The text below deals with one T cell receptor (beta chain). Its target antigen remains unknown. No base qualities exist here, and no much larger clone lies one base off it. This entry belongs to a study of shared clonotypes between healthy human individuals (dated by TCRdb to about 2020). For the wider study: Three men and a couple of women, aged 18 to 49 years, made up the cohort. To estimate repertoire size and how much clonotype sharing occurs between individuals, the study deeply sequenced the blood TCR repertoires of roughly 5 healthy adults. To increase sequencing depth and limit assay-specific biases, different laboratories used diverse techniques to prepare libraries and sequence TCR repertoires. Each donor's leukapheresis produced roughly between roughly 0.85 and 10 billion PBMCs. Paper-wide results and their limitations: Because the study included only a small number of donors, the genetic and exposure-history diversity represented was limited. Pairwise subsampling led to the expectation that sequencing depth would affect the degree of clonotype sharing among donors. Only blood was sampled, and tissue TCR repertoires likely differ from those in blood.

Via the germline V gene, CDR1 is LGHNA and CDR2 YSLEER. The junction shows trimming of 4 bases on V and 1 base on J, and the gene matches do not reach 4 bases of it. Measured from the cysteine to the phenylalanine, the CDR3 is 16 residues long. CDR3 DNA is the only sequence kept; it has 48 bases, read in frame from the first base. The donors were healthy, HIV-negative adults with no recently reported acute infections or vaccinations. All donors were Caucasian adults living in Nashville, Tennessee, USA. For unsorted samples, approximately 84 million PBMCs were counted, and genomic DNA was extracted using the QIAamp DNA Blood Mini kit. Blood was obtained by leukapheresis, after which PBMCs were separated by Ficoll-Histopaque density gradient centrifugation and cryopreserved in liquid nitrogen vapor phase. Using the deep immunoSEQ assay, multiplex PCR amplified TCR CDR3 regions from genomic DNA. For each cell subset, the extracted genomic DNA was distributed evenly across all wells of several immunoSEQ 96-well plates, and each plate served as one replicate. Each replicate PCR for unsorted PBMC received about 0.3 ug genomic DNA, equal to tens of thousands of T cell genomes. Ten immunoSEQ deep assay plates were used to sequence the unsorted PBMC genomic DNA. The purified libraries were quantified using a Qubit 3.0 fluorometer, sized with a Bioanalyzer 2100, and then quantified again using the KAPA Library Quantification kit. Each immunoSEQ 96-well plate was sequenced on its own single-read 150-cycle Illumina NextSeq 550 flow cell. The published analysis was carried out like this. Because the immunoSEQ output held only junctional sequences and lacked quality scores, the filtering could not match the filtering applied to full-length reads. To assign V/J genes and CDR3, sequences were annotated against IMGT germline references using PyIR, a Python wrapper for IgBLAST v1.9. Reads were filtered out if the reads had weak V/J assignments (E-value above 1e-6), no CDR3, stop codons, out-of-frame junctions, or ambiguous translated residues. A V3J clonotype was defined by an identical inferred V gene, J gene, and CDR3 amino acid sequence. Percentage overlap between repertoires was computed as shared unique clonotypes divided by the size of the smaller repertoire. RTK rarefaction, the Chao1 estimator, and Recon v2.1 estimates of unobserved clonotypes were used to assess repertoire richness. TCRdb took over this immuneACCESS table, retaining in-frame rearrangements with V and J assigned. Such tables are incomplete; in checked studies, under half of the missing clones stem from an unresolved V gene, and the remainder is unexplained. The D gene and trimming were derived from the DNA, and the V and J assignments and clone size from that table. The sample table shows approximately 510,000 clones, and more than 65% are seen once. About an eighth of the sample is in the top ten clones.

The chain couples TRBV4-3 to TRBJ2-6; 7 middle bases align to TRBD2. This sequence was found in a woman aged 40 to 50 in good health. Some clones in this sample may be carry-over from other donors' samples. The sample taken for sequencing was PBMCs. CDR3 protein: CASSPAGRSGANVLTF. Read as DNA, the sequence is TGCGCCAGCAGCCCGGCCGGGAGGTCTGGGGCCAACGTCCTGACTTTC.